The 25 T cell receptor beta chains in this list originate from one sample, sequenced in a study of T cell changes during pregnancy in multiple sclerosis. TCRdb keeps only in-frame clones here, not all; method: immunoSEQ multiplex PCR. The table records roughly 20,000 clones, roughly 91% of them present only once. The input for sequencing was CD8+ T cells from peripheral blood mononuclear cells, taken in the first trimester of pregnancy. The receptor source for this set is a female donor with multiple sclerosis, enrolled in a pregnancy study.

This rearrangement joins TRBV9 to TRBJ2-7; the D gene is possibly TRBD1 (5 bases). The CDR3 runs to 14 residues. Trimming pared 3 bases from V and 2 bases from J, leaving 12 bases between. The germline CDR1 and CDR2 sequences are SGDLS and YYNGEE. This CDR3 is CASSAGQIPYEQYF. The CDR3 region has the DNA TGTGCCAGCAGCGCAGGACAAATACCCTACGAGCAGTACTTC. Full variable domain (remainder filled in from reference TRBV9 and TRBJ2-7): DSGVTQTPKHLITATGQRVTLRCSPRSGDLSVYWYQQSLDQGLQFLIQYYNGEERAKGNILERFSAQQFPDLHSELNLSSLELGDSALYFCASSAGQIPYEQYFGPGTRLTVT.

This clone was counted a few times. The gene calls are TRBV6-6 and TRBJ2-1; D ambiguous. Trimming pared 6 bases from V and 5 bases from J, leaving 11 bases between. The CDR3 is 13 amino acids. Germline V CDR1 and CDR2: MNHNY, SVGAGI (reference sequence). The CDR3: CASSPNENNEQFF. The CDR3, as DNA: TGTGCCAGCAGCCCTAATGAAAACAATGAGCAGTTCTTC.

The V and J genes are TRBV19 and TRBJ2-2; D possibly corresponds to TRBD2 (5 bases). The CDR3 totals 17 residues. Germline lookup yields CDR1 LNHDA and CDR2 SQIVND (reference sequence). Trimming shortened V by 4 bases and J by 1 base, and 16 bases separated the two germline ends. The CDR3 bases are TGTGCCAGTAGTACTCTGGGAGAGGAGATGAACACCGGGGAGCTGTTTTTT. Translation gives CASSTLGEEMNTGELFF.

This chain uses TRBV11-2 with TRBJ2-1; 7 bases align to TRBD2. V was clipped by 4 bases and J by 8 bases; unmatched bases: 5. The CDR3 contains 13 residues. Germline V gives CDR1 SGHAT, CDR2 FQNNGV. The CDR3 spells CASSWTSRDEQFF. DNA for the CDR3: TGTGCCAGCAGCTGGACTAGTAGGGATGAGCAGTTCTTC.

The CDR3 protein is CASSPRGSVQETQYF. CDR3 nucleotide sequence: TGTGCCAGCAGTCCCCGGGGTAGCGTCCAAGAGACCCAGTACTTC. The chain joins TRBV27 to TRBJ2-5; TRBD2 might be the D (5 bases). The CDR3 length is 15 residues. V was cut by 5 bases and J by 1 base, with 14 bases left in between. Germline loops: CDR1 MNHEY, CDR2 SMNVEV (reference sequence).

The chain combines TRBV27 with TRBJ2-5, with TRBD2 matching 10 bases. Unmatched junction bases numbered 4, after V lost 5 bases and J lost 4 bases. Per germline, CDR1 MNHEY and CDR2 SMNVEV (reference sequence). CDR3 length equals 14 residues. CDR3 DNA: TGTGCCAGCAGTAGCGGGAGGGCGGGAGAGACCCAGTACTTC. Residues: CASSSGRAGETQYF.

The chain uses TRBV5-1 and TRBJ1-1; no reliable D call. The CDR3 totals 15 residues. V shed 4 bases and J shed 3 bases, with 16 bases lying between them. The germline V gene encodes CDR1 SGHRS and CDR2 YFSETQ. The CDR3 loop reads CASSPDGVGYTEAFF. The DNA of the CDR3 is TGCGCCAGCAGCCCCGACGGGGTGGGGTACACTGAAGCTTTCTTT.

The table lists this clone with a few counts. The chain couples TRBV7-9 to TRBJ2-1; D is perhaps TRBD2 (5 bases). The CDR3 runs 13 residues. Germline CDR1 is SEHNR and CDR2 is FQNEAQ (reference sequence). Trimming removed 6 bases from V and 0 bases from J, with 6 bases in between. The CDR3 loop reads CASRDSSYNEQFF. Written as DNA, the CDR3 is TGTGCCAGCAGGGACTCCTCCTACAATGAGCAGTTCTTC.

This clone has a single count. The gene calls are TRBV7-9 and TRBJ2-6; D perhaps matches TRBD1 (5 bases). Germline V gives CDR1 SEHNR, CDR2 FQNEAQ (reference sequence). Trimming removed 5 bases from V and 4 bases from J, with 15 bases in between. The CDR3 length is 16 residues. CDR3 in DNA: TGTGCCAGCAGCCCCCTGGGGCCTTACGGGGCCAACGTCCTGACTTTC. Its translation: CASSPLGPYGANVLTF.

CDR3 in amino acids: CASSLRLAGGEAGELFF. The CDR3 nucleotides read TGTGCCAGCAGCTTAAGGCTAGCGGGAGGGGAAGCCGGGGAGCTGTTTTTT. V usage is TRBV7-2 and J usage is TRBJ2-2; TRBD2 matches 12 bases. This CDR3 spans 17 amino acids. The germline V gene encodes CDR1 SGHTA and CDR2 FQGNSA. Unmatched junction bases numbered 7, after V lost 2 bases and J lost 6 bases.

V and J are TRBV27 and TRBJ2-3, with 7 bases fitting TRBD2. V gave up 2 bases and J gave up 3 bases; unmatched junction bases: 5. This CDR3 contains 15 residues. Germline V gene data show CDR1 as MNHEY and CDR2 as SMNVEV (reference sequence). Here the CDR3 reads CASSLVRESTDTQYF. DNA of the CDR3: TGTGCCAGCAGTTTAGTGCGGGAGTCGACAGATACGCAGTATTTT.

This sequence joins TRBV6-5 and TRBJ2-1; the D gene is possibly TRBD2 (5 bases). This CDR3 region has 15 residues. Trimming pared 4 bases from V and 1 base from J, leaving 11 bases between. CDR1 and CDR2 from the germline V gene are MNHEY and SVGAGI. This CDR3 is CASSLEGVSYNEQFF. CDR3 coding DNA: TGTGCCAGCAGTTTAGAGGGAGTGTCCTACAATGAGCAGTTCTTC.

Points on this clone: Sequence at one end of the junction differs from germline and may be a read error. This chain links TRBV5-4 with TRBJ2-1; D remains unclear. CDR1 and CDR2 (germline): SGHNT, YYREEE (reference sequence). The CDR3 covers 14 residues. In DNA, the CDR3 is TGTGCCAGCGGCTTGCGAGGTTCCTACAATGAGCAGTTCTTC. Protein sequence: CASGLRGSYNEQFF.

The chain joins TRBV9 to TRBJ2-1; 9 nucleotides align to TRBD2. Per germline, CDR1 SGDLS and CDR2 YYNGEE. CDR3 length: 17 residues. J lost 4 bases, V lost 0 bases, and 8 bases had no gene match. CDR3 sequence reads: CASSVGILAGNYNEQFF. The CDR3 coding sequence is TGTGCCAGCAGCGTAGGTATTCTAGCGGGAAATTACAATGAGCAGTTCTTC.

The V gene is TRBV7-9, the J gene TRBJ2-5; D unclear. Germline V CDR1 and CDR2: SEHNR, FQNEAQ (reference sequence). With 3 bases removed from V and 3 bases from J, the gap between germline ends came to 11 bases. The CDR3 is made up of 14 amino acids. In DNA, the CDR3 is TGTGCCAGCAGCTTTGAAACTGGAGAAGAGACCCAGTACTTC. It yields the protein CASSFETGEETQYF.

Here the CDR3 DNA reads TGTGCCAGCGGCTCGGCACTAGCGGGATACAATGAGCAGTTCTTC. Translating it yields CASGSALAGYNEQFF. This chain uses TRBV7-8 with TRBJ2-1; 10 nucleotides align to TRBD2. The J segment lost 4 bases and the V segment lost 8 bases, leaving 8 bases of the junction unmatched. The CDR3 extends over 15 amino acids. Germline V gene data show CDR1 as SGHVS and CDR2 as FQNEAQ.

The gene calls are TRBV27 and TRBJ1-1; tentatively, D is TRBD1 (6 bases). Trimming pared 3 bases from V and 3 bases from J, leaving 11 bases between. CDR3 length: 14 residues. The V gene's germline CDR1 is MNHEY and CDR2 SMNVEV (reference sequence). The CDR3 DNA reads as TGTGCCAGCAGTTTTCAGGGGCAACACACTGAAGCTTTCTTT. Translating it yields CASSFQGQHTEAFF.

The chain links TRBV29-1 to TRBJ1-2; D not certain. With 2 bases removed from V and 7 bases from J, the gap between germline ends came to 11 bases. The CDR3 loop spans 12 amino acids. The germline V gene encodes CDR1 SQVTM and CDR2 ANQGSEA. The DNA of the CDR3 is TGCAGCGTTGAATCTGGGGAGGGTGGCTACACCTTC. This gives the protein CSVESGEGGYTF.

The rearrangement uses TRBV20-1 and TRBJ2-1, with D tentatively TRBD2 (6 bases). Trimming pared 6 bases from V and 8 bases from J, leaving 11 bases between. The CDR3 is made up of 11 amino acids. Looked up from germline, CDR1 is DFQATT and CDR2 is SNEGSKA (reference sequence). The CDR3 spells CSARWGDEQFF. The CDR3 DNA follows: TGCAGTGCAAGGTGGGGGGATGAGCAGTTCTTC.

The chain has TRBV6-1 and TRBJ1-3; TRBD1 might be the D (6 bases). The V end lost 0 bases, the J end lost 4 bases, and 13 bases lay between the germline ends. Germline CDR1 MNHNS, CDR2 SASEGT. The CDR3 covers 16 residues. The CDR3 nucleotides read TGTGCCAGCAGTGAAGCCCGAATCACAGGGGGAAACACCATATATTTT. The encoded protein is CASSEARITGGNTIYF.

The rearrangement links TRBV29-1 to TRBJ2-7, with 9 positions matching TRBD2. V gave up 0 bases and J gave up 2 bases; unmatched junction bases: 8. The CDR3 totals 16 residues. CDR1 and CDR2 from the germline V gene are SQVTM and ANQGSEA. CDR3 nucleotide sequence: TGCAGCGTTGAAGATCCAGGTAGCGGGAGAACCTACGAGCAGTACTTC. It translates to CSVEDPGSGRTYEQYF.

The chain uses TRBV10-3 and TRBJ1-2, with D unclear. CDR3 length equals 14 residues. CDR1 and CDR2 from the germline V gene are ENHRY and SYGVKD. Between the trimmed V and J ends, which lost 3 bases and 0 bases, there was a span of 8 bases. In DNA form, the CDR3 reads TGTGCCATCAGTGAAATAGACACTAACTATGGCTACACCTTC. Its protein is CAISEIDTNYGYTF.

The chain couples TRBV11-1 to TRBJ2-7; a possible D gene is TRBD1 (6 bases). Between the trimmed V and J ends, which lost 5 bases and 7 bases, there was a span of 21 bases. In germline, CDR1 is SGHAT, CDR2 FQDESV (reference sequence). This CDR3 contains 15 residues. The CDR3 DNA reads TGTGCCAGCAGCCTTGCCGGGACATCTAGGTGGGAGCAGTACTTC. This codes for CASSLAGTSRWEQYF.

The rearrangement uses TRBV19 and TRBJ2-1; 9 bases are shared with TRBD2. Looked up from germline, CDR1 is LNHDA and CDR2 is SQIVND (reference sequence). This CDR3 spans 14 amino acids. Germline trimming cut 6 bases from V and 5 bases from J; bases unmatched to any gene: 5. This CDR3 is CASRNSGSNNEQFF. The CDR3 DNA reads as TGTGCCAGTAGAAATAGCGGGAGTAACAATGAGCAGTTCTTC.

In DNA, the CDR3 is TGCGCCAGCAGCCAAGAGACAGACAGCTCCTACGAGCAGTACTTC. Amino acid sequence: CASSQETDSSYEQYF. This chain links TRBV4-3 with TRBJ2-7; the D gene is possibly TRBD1 (5 bases). Germline CDR1 is LGHNA and CDR2 is YSLEER. The CDR3 extends over 15 amino acids. Trimming pared 0 bases from V and 0 bases from J, leaving 9 bases between.